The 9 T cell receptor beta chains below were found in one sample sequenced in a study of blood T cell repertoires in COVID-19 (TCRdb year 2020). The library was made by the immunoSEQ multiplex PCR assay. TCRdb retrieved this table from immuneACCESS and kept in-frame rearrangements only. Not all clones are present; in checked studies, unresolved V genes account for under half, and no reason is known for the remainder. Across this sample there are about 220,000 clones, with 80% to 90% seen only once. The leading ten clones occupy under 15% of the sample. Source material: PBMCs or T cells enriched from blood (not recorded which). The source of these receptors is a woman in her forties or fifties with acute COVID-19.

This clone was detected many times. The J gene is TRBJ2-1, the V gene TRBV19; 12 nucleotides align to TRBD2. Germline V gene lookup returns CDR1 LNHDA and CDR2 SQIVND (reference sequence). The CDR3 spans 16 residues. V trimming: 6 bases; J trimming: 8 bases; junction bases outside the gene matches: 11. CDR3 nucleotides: TGTGCCAGTAGCTATCCCCGGACTAGCGGGAATTATGAGCAGTTCTTC. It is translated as CASSYPRTSGNYEQFF.

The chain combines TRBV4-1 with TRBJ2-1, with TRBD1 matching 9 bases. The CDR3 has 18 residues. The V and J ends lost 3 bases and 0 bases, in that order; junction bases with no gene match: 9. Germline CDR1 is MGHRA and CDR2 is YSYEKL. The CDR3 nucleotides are TGCGCCAGCAGCCAGGGTGGACAGGGGTTAAGCTCCTACAATGAGCAGTTCTTC. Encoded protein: CASSQGGQGLSSYNEQFF.

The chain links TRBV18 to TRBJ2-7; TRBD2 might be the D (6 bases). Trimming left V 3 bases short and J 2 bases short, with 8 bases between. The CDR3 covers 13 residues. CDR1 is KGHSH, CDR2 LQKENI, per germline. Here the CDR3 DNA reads TGTGCCAGCTCACCGGGACTTACCTACGAGCAGTACTTC. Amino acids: CASSPGLTYEQYF.

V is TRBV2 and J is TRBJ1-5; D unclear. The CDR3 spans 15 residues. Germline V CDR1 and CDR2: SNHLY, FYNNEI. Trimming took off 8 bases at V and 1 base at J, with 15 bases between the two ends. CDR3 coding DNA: TGTGCCAGCGGAAATGGAGAGGAGAGCAATCAGCCCCAGCATTTT. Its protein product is CASGNGEESNQPQHF.

CDR3 protein: CASSLAAGQGAMANYGYTF. The DNA for the CDR3 is TGTGCCAGCAGCTTAGCTGCCGGACAGGGGGCGATGGCTAACTATGGCTACACCTTC. The chain uses TRBV11-3 and TRBJ1-2, with 11 bases identical to TRBD1. After removal of 1 base from V and 0 bases from J, the junction contained 10 bases not matched to a gene. The CDR3 length is 19 residues. Germline-derived CDR1 and CDR2 are SGHNT and YENEEA.

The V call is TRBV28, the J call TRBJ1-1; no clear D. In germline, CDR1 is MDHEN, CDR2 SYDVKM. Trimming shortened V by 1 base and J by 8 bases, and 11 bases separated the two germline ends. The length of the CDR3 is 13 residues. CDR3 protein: CASSLSGSSEAFF. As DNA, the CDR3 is TGTGCCAGCAGTTTATCGGGGTCATCAGAAGCTTTCTTT.

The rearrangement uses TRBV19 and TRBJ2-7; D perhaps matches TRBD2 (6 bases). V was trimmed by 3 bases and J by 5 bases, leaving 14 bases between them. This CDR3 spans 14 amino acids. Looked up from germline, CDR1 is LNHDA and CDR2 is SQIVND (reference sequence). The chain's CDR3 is CASSIIAGGDEQYF. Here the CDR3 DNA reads TGTGCCAGTAGTATTATTGCCGGAGGGGACGAGCAGTACTTC.

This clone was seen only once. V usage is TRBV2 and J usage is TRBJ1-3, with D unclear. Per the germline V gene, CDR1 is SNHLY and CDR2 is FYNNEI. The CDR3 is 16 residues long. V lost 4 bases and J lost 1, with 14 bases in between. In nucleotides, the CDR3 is TGTGCCAGCAGTGTCGAGGGCAGTCGTTCTGGAAACACCATATATTTT. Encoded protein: CASSVEGSRSGNTIYF.

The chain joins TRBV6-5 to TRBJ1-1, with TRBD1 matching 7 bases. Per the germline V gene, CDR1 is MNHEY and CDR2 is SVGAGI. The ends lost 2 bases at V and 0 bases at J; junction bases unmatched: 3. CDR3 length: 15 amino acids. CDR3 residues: CASSYLTGMNTEAFF. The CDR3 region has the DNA TGTGCCAGCAGTTACCTGACAGGGATGAACACTGAAGCTTTCTTT.